This paragraph reports one TCR beta chain. What it binds is not known. There are 17 residues in the CDR3. J lost 2 bases, V lost 4 bases, and 11 bases had no gene match. From germline, CDR1 is SGDLS and CDR2 YYNGEE. Clones were sequenced by immunoSEQ multiplex PCR, and TCRdb holds only the in-frame ones, with some missing. There are tens of thousands of clones in the sample; less than 90% occur only once, and around 6.8% lies in the top ten. The sample belongs to a study of OX40 agonist ivuxolimab in advanced cancers. General study points: Near-lowest levels of clonal expansion characterized partial responders at 0.1-3.0 mg/kg.

The sample in question was CD4+ or CD8+ T cells sorted from blood, obtained in a trial of the OX40 agonist ivuxolimab. This receptor was obtained from an adult with an advanced solid tumor such as melanoma, head and neck, liver or kidney cancer. This rearrangement joins TRBV9 to TRBJ2-1, with 8 positions matching TRBD2. The CDR3 DNA sequence: TGTGCCAGCAGCTCACGACCGGGACTAGGAACCTACAATGAGCAGTTCTTC. It encodes CASSSRPGLGTYNEQFF. The whole variable domain, remainder taken from reference TRBV9 and TRBJ2-1, is DSGVTQTPKHLITATGQRVTLRCSPRSGDLSVYWYQQSLDQGLQFLIQYYNGEERAKGNILERFSAQQFPDLHSELNLSSLELGDSALYFCASSSRPGLGTYNEQFFGPGTRLTVL.